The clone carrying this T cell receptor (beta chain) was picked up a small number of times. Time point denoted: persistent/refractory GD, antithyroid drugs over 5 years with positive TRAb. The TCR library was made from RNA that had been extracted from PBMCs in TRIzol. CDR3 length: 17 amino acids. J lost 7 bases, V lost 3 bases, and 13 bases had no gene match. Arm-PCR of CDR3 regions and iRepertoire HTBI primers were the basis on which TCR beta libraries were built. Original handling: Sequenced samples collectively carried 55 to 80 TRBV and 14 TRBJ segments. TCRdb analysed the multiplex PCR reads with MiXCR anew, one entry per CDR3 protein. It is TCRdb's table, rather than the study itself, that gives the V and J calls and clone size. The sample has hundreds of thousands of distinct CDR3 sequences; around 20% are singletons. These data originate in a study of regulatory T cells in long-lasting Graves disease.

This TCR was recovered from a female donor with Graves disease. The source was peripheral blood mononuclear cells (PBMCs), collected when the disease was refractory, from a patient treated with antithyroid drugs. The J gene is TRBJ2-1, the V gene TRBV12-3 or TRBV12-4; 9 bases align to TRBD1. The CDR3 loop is CASSFKGGDRVRNEQFF. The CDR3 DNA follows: TGTGCCAGCAGTTTTAAGGGTGGGGACAGGGTCAGGAATGAGCAGTTCTTC.